This T cell receptor beta chain was sequenced during a study of regulatory T cells in long-lasting Graves disease. In the study overall: Over-5-year antithyroid drug use with positive TSH receptor antibodies defined persistent Graves' disease in the study.

The sample's time point: persistent/refractory GD, antithyroid drugs over 5 years with positive TRAb. The TCR library was made from RNA that had been extracted from PBMCs in TRIzol. Arm-PCR of CDR3 regions with iRepertoire HTBI primers generated TCR beta libraries. TCRdb independently ran MiXCR on the multiplex PCR reads; one entry per CDR3 protein. This table has almost 350,000 distinct CDR3 sequences, about 20% appearing once. Notes on the study in general: Patients with persistent disease showed a bias toward TRBV28, TRBJ1-2 and TRBJ2-5. A reduction in accuracy may have resulted from the small sample size.

This clonotype was observed many times. The antigen remains undetermined. The CDR3 is 19 residues long. With 0 bases removed from V and 10 bases from J, the gap between germline ends came to 25 bases. CDR1 SGHVS and CDR2 FQNEAQ come from the germline V gene. The source was peripheral blood mononuclear cells (PBMCs), collected when the disease was refractory, from a patient treated with antithyroid drugs. This receptor was taken from a female donor with Graves disease. The chain is built from TRBV7-8 and TRBJ1-6, with D perhaps TRBD1 (5 bases). CDR3 sequence (DNA): TGTGCCAGCAGCTTAGCGACCCTAGCAGGGAGGACGAATTGGTCACCCCTCCACTTT. Protein: CASSLATLAGRTNWSPLHF.